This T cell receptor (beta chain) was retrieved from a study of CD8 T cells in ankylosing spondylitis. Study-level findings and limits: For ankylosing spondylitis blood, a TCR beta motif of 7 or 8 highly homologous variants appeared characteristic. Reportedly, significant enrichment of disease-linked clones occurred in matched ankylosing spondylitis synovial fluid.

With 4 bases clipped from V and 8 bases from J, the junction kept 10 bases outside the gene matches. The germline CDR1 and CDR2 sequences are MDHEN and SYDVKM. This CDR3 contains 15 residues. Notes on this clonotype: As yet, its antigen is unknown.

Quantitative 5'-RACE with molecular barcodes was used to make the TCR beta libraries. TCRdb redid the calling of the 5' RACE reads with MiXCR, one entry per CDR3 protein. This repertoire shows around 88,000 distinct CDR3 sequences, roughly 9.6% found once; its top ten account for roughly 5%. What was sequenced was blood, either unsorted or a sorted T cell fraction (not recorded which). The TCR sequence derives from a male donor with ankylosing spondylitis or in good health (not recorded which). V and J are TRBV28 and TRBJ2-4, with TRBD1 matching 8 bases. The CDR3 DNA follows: TGTGCCAGCAGTTCTCCCAGGGGGCAGGGCGACATTCAGTACTTC. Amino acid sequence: CASSSPRGQGDIQYF. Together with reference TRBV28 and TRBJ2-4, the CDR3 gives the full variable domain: DVKVTQSSRYLVKRTGEKVFLECVQDMDHENMFWYRQDPGLGLRLIYFSYDVKMKEKGDIPEGYSVSREKKERFSLILESASTNQTSMYLCASSSPRGQGDIQYFGAGTRLSVL.